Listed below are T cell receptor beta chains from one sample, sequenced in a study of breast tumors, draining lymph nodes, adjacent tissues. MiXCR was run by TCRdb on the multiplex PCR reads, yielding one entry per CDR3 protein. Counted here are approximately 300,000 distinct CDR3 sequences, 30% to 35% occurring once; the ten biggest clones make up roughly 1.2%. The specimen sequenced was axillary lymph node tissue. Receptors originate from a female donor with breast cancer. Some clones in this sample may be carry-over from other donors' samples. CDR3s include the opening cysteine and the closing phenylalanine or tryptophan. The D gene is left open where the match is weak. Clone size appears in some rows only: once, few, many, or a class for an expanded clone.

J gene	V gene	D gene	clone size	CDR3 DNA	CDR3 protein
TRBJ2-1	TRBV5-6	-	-	TGTGCCAGCAGCCGTCTGGGGGGTCTCTGCAATGAGCAGTTCTTC	CASSRLGGLCNEQFF
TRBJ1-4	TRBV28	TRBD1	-	TGTGCCAGCAGTTTACAGGGACAGGGGTTAGCTGAAAAACTGTTTTTT	CASSLQGQGLAEKLFF
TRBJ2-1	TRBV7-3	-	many	TGTGCCAGCAGCGTACGGGAGAGGGGGTACAATGAGCAGTTCTTC	CASSVRERGYNEQFF
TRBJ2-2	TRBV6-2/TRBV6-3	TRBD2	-	TGTGCCAGCAGTCACGCGGGACTAGCATCCGGGGAGCTGTTTTTT	CASSHAGLASGELFF
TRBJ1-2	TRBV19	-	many	TGTGCCAGTAGTATAGAAACAGGTTTCGATGGCTACACCTTC	CASSIETGFDGYTF
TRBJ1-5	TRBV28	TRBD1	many	TGTGCCACCTCACGTGTACAGGGGTCCAATCAGCCCCAGCATTTT	CATSRVQGSNQPQHF
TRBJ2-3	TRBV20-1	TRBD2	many	TGCAGTGCTTCTGGCCCGCGACTAGCGGGATTCACAGATACGCAGTATTTT	CSASGPRLAGFTDTQYF
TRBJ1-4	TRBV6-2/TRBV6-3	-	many	TGTGCCAGCAACTCCAGGGGAGCAACTAATGAAAAACTGTTTTTT	CASNSRGATNEKLFF
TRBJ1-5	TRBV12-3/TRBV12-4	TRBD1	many	TGTGCCAGCAGTTCGACAGGGTTAGAGGGACAGCCCCAGCATTTT	CASSSTGLEGQPQHF
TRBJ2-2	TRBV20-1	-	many	TGCAGTTTCTTAGGTCGGGAAAACACCGGGGAGCTGTTTTTT	CSFLGRENTGELFF
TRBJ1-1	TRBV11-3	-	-	TGTGCCAGCAGCACTGGGGGGGGGATAGCTTTCTTT	CASSTGGGIAFF
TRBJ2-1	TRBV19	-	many	TGTGCCAGTAGTATAGGGGGGGCTGGGGAGCAGTTCTTC	CASSIGGAGEQFF
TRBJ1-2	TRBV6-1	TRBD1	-	TGTGCCCTCAGGACAGGGGGCGGCATGGGCTACACCTTC	CALRTGGGMGYTF
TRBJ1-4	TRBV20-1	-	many	TGCAGTGCTAGGCAGCTTAATGAAAAACTGTTTTTT	CSARQLNEKLFF
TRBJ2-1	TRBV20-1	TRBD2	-	TGCAGTGCTAGTGGTAGCGGGAGAGTTAATGAGCAGTTCTTC	CSASGSGRVNEQFF
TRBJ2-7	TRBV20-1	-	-	TGCAGTGCTCACCCCCGGACAGACCCCTACGAGCAGTACTTC	CSAHPRTDPYEQYF
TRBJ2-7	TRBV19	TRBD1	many	TGTGCCAGTAGTGCGGGGACAGGGCCCGCCTACGAGCAGTACTTC	CASSAGTGPAYEQYF